The 5 T cell receptor beta chains below all came from one sample that was sequenced in a study of shared T cell receptors in the human thymus. TCRdb's copy holds only in-frame clones and misses some; the assay was immunoSEQ multiplex PCR. Here the sample spans about 500,000 clones, around 78% being singletons. These data are also associated with another study on human thymus T cells.

What was sequenced was thymocytes. Receptors were obtained from a boy under two years old with a congenital heart defect.

The rearrangement links TRBV18 to TRBJ1-2; no firm D call. V was clipped by 3 bases and J by 1 base, with 6 bases between them. The germline gives CDR1 KGHSH, CDR2 LQKENI. The CDR3 contains 13 residues. The CDR3 DNA reads as TGTGCCAGCTCACCGGGAGATAACTATGGCTACACCTTC. It translates to CASSPGDNYGYTF. Using reference TRBV18 and TRBJ1-2 for the parts outside the CDR3, the full variable domain is NAGVMQNPRHLVRRRGQEARLRCSPMKGHSHVYWYRQLPEEGLKFMVYLQKENIIDESGMPKERFSAEFPKEGPSILRIQQVVRGDSAAYFCASSPGDNYGYTFGSGTRLTVV.

The CDR3 nucleotides read TGCAGCGCTAAAGGACTAGCGGGAGCCAAAAACATTCAGTACTTC. It specifies CSAKGLAGAKNIQYF. This chain links TRBV29-1 with TRBJ2-4; 11 bases match TRBD2. This CDR3 is 15 amino acids long. J was trimmed by 0 bases and V by 7 bases; bases with no gene match: 5. CDR1 and CDR2 (germline): SQVTM, ANQGSEA.

The rearrangement joins TRBV11-2 to TRBJ1-2, with D possibly being TRBD1 (6 bases). The CDR3 consists of 12 residues. V was clipped by 5 bases and J by 12 bases, with 16 bases between them. Germline CDR1 is SGHAT and CDR2 is FQNNGV. DNA of the CDR3: TGTGCCAGCAGCCCCTCGGGGGGCTCTAACACCTTC. Translated: CASSPSGGSNTF.

The V call is TRBV14, the J call TRBJ2-7, with 8 bases that match TRBD1. The CDR3 totals 15 residues. Germline values: CDR1 SGHDN, CDR2 FVKESK. J lost 7 bases, V lost 4 bases, and 12 bases had no gene match. Here the CDR3 DNA reads TGTGCCAGCAGCCTATTGGACAGGGCGTACGGGGAGCAGTACTTC. This translates into CASSLLDRAYGEQYF.

The V call is TRBV7-9, the J call TRBJ2-7, with TRBD2 identical over 13 bases. J was trimmed by 0 bases and V by 4 bases; bases with no gene match: 9. Germline CDR1 and CDR2: SEHNR and FQNEAQ (reference sequence). CDR3 length: 18 amino acids. This CDR3 is CASSSRLAGGPSSYEQYF. CDR3 sequence (DNA): TGTGCCAGCAGCTCCAGACTAGCGGGAGGCCCGAGCTCCTACGAGCAGTACTTC. The full variable domain, with the rest looked up from reference TRBV7-9 and TRBJ2-7, is DTGVSQNPRHKITKRGQNVTFRCDPISEHNRLYWYRQTLGQGPEFLTYFQNEAQLEKSRLLSDRFSAERPKGSFSTLEIQRTEQGDSAMYLCASSSRLAGGPSSYEQYFGPGTRLTVT.